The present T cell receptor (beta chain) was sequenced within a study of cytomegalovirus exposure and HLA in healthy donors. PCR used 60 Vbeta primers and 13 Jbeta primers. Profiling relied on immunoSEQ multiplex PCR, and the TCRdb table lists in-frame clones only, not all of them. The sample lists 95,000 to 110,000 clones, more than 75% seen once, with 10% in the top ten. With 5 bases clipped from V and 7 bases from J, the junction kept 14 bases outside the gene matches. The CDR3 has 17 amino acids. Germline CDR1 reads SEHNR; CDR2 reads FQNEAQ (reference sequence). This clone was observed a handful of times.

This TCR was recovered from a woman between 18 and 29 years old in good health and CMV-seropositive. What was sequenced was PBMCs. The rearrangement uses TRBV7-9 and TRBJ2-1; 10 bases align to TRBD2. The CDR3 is CASSLPPAGGPSNEQFF. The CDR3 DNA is TGTGCCAGCAGCCTCCCCCCAGCGGGAGGGCCCTCAAATGAGCAGTTCTTC.